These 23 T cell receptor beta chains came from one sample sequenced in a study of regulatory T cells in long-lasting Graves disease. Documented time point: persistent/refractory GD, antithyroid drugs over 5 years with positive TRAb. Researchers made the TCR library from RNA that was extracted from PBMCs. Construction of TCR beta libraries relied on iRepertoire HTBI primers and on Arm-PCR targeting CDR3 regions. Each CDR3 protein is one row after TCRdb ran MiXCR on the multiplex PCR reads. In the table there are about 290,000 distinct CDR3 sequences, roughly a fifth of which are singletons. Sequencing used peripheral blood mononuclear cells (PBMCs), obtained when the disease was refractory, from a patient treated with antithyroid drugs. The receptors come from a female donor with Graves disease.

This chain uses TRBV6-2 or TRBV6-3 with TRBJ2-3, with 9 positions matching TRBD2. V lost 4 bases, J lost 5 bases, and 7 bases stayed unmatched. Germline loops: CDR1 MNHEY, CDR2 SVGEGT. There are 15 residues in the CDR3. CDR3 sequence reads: CASSLDSGRKDTQYF. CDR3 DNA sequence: TGTGCCAGCAGTTTAGATAGCGGGAGAAAAGATACGCAGTATTTT.

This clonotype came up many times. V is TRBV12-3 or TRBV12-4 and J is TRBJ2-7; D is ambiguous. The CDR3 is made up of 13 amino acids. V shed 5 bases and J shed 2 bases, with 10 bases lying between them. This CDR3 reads CASSVSGPYEQYF. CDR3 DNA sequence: TGTGCCAGCAGTGTTTCGGGCCCCTACGAGCAGTACTTC.

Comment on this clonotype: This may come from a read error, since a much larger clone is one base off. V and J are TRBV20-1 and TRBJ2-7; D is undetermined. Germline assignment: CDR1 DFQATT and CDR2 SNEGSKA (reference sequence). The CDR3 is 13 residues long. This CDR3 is CGARHVSPYEQYF. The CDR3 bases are TGCGGTGCTAGACATGTGTCCCCCTACGAGCAGTACTTC.

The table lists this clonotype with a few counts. CDR3 DNA: TGTGCCAGCAGTTACTCGGGACAGGGGAATGGCTACACCTTC. Translating gives CASSYSGQGNGYTF. This rearrangement joins TRBV6-2 or TRBV6-3 to TRBJ1-2; 10 nucleotides line up with TRBD1. The junction had 1 base not matched to a gene; V was cut back by 0 bases and J by 6 bases. CDR1 MNHEY and CDR2 SVGEGT come from the germline V gene. This CDR3 has 14 amino acids.

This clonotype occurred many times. DNA of the CDR3: TGTGCCAGCAGCTTAAGCTACAATGAGCAGTTCTTC. It specifies CASSLSYNEQFF. The chain couples TRBV11-1 to TRBJ2-1; no clear D. The V and J ends lost 2 bases and 3 bases respectively, with 2 bases between them. The CDR3 spans 12 residues. Germline CDR1 reads SGHAT; CDR2 reads FQDESV (reference sequence).

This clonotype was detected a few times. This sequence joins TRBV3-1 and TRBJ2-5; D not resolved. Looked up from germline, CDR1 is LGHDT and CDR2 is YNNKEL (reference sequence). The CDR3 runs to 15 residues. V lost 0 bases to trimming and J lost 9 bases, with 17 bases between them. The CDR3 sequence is CASSQDSSHARAQYF. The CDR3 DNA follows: TGTGCCAGCAGCCAAGATTCCTCCCACGCTAGGGCCCAGTACTTC.

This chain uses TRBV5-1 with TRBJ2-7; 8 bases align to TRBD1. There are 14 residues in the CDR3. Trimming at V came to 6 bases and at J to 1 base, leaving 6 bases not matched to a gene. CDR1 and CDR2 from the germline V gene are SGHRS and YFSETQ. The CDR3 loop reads CASNRDRSSYEQYF. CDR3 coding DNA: TGCGCCAGCAACCGGGACAGGAGTTCCTACGAGCAGTACTTC.

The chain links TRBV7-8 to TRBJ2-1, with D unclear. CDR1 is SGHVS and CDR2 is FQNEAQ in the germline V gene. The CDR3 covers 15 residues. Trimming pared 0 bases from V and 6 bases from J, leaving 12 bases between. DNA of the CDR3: TGTGCCAGCAGCTTAGCGCCCCCCCGGGCCAATGAGCAGTTCTTC. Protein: CASSLAPPRANEQFF.

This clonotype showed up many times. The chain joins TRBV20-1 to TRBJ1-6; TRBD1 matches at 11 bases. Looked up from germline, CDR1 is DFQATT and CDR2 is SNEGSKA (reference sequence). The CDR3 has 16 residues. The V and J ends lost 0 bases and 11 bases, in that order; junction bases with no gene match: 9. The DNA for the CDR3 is TGCAGTGCTAGAGATAGGGACAGGGGGGATTGGACACCCCTCCACTTT. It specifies CSARDRDRGDWTPLHF.

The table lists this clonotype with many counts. Written as DNA, the CDR3 is TGCAGTGCTAGGAATAGCGGGAAAGAGACCCAGTACTTC. This encodes CSARNSGKETQYF. The gene calls are TRBV20-1 and TRBJ2-5, with 8 nucleotides matching TRBD2. The CDR3 contains 13 residues. V was clipped by 3 bases and J by 3 bases; unmatched bases: 3. Germline V gene sequence: CDR1 DFQATT, CDR2 SNEGSKA (reference sequence).

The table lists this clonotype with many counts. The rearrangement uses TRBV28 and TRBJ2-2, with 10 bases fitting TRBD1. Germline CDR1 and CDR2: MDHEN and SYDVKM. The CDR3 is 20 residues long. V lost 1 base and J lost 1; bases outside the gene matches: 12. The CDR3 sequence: CASSLYPSGTGAQNTGELFF. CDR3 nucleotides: TGTGCCAGCAGTTTATACCCCTCCGGGACAGGGGCCCAGAACACCGGGGAGCTGTTTTTT.

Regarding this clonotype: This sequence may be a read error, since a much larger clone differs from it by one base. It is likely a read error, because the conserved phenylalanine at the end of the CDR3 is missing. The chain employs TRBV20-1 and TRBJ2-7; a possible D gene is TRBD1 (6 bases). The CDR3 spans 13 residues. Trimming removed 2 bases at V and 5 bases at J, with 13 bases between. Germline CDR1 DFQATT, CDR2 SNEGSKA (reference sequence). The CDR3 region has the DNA TGCAGTGCTAGACAGGGGTGGTGGGACGAGCAGTACTCC. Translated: CSARQGWWDEQYS.

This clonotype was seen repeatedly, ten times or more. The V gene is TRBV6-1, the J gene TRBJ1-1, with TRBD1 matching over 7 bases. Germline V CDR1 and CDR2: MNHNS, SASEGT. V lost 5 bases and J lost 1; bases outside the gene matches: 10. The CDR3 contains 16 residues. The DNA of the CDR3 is TGTGCCAGCAGTCAATATCGACAGGGAGAGAACACTGAAGCTTTCTTT. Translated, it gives CASSQYRQGENTEAFF.

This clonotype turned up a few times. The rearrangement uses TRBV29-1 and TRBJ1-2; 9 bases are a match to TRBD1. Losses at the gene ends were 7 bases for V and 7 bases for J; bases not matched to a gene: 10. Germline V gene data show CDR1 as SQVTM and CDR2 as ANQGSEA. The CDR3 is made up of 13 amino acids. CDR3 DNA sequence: TGCAGCGCCCGGGACAGGGACTTGGTTGGCTACACCTTC. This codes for CSARDRDLVGYTF.

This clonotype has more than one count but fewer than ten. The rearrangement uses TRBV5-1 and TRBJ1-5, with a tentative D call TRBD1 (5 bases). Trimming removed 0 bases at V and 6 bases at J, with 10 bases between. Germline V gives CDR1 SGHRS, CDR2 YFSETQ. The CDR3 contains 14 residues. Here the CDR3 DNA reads TGCGCCAGCAGCTTGGGGGGGGGGGGTCAGCCCCAGCATTTT. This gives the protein CASSLGGGGQPQHF.

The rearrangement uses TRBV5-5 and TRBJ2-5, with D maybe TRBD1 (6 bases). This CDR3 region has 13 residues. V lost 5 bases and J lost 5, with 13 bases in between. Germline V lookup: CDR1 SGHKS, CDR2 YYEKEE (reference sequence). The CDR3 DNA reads TGTGCCAGCAGACCAGGGGCGGGCGAGACCCAGTACTTC. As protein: CASRPGAGETQYF. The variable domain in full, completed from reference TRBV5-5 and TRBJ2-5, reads DAGVTQSPTHLIKTRGQQVTLRCSPISGHKSVSWYQQVLGQGPQFIFQYYEKEERGRGNFPDRFSARQFPNYSSELNVNALLLGDSALYLCASRPGAGETQYFGPGTRLLVL.

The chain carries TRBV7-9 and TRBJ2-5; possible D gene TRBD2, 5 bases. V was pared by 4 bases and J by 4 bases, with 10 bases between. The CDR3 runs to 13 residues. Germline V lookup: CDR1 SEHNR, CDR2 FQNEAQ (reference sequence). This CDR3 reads CASSYGSVETQYF. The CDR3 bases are TGTGCCAGCAGCTATGGTAGCGTAGAGACCCAGTACTTC.

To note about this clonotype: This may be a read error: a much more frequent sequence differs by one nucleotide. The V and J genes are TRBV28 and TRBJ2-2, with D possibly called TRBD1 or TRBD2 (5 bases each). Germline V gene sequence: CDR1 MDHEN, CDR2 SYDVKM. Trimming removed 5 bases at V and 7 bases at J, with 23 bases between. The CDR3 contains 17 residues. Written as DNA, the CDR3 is TGTGCCAGCAGTCCCTGGGACCTCCGAAACCCCAACGGGGAGCTGTTTTTT. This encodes CASSPWDLRNPNGELFF.

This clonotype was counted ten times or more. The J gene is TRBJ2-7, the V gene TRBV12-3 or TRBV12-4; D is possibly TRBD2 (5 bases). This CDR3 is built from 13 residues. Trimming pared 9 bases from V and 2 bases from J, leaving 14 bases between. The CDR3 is CASKRTDTYEQYF. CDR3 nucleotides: TGTGCCAGTAAGAGGACTGATACCTACGAGCAGTACTTC.

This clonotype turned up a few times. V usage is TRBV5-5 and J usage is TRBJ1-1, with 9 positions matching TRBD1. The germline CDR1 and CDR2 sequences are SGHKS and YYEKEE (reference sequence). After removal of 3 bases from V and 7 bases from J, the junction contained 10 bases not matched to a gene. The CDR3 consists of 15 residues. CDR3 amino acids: CASSYPGQGRGEAFF. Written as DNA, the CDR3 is TGTGCCAGCAGCTATCCGGGACAGGGCAGGGGTGAAGCTTTCTTT.

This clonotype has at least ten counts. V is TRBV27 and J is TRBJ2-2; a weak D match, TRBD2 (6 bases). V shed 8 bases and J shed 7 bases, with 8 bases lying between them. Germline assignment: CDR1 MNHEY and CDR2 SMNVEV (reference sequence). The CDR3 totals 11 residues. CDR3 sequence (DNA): TGTGCCAGCCGGCGGGGCGGGGAGCTGTTTTTT. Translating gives CASRRGGELFF.

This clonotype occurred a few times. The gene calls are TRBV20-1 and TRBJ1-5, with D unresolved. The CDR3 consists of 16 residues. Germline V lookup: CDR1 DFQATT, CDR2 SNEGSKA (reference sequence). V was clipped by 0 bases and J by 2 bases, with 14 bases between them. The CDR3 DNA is TGCAGTGCTAGAGATCGGCAGAAGACACGCAATCAGCCCCAGCATTTT. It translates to CSARDRQKTRNQPQHF.

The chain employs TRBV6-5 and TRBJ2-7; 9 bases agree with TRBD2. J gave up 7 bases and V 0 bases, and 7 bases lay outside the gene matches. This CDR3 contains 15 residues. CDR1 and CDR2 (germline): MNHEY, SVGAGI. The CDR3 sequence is CASSYSGTSPGEQYF. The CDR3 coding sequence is TGTGCCAGCAGTTACTCGGGGACTAGCCCGGGGGAGCAGTACTTC.